This T cell receptor beta chain was documented in a study of OX40 agonist ivuxolimab in advanced cancers. Sequencing used immunoSEQ multiplex PCR; TCRdb keeps in-frame clones, though not all of them. The sample contains under 80,000 clones, 65% to 90% of which appear only once. In germline, CDR1 is SGHVS, CDR2 FNYEAQ. This CDR3 comprises 14 residues. Trimming pared 5 bases from V and 3 bases from J, leaving 8 bases between. Blood sampling was done at baseline, cycle 4 day 1, and cycle 7 day 1. This clone showed up just once. Its antigen is unidentified. Study-level results: At 0.1 to 3.0 mg/kg, CD4+ and CD8+ blood T cells expanded clonally by week 6.

Sequencing used CD4+ or CD8+ T cells sorted from blood, obtained in a trial of the OX40 agonist ivuxolimab. This chain uses TRBV7-6 with TRBJ2-6; D gene uncertain. The clonotype was recovered from an adult with an advanced solid tumor such as melanoma, head and neck, liver or kidney cancer. The CDR3 protein is CASSPQYGANVLTF. DNA of the CDR3: TGTGCCAGCAGCCCTCAATATGGGGCCAACGTCCTGACTTTC.